The 5 T cell receptor beta chains listed next were all sequenced from one sample in a study of PD-L1 blockade in urothelial cancer. Sequencing was performed with immunoSEQ multiplex PCR; in TCRdb, only in-frame clones are kept and a portion is missing. The sample contains 40,000 or so clones, 81% of which appear only once. The specimen comprised PBMCs, sampled around atezolizumab (anti-PD-L1) treatment. The receptors shown here come from an older man with urothelial cancer.

V is TRBV9 and J is TRBJ2-1, with D uncertain. The CDR3 runs to 14 residues. Germline lookup yields CDR1 SGDLS and CDR2 YYNGEE. Trimming shortened V by 0 bases and J by 7 bases, and 11 bases separated the two germline ends. The DNA for the CDR3 is TGTGCCAGCAGCGTAGACCCCAGCAGGAATGAGCAGTTCTTC. Its protein product is CASSVDPSRNEQFF.

V is TRBV11-3 and J is TRBJ1-1, with no clear D. The CDR3 length is 14 residues. CDR1 SGHNT and CDR2 YENEEA come from the germline V gene. Trimming took 2 bases from V and 3 from J, leaving 10 bases between them. The CDR3 bases are TGTGCCAGCAGCTTAAGCGGGTTCTACACTGAAGCTTTCTTT. It yields the protein CASSLSGFYTEAFF.

The chain recombines TRBV7-9 with TRBJ1-1, with unresolved D. CDR1 and CDR2 from the germline V gene are SEHNR and FQNEAQ (reference sequence). This CDR3 spans 15 amino acids. V lost 5 bases and J lost 0, with 13 bases in between. CDR3: CASSLSLLMNTEAFF. The CDR3 bases are TGTGCCAGCAGCCTTTCACTCCTCATGAACACTGAAGCTTTCTTT.

This clone was counted a few times. The chain combines TRBV19 with TRBJ2-3, with 10 bases lining up with TRBD1. The germline V gene encodes CDR1 LNHDA and CDR2 SQIVND (reference sequence). Losses at the gene ends were 10 bases for V and 8 bases for J; bases not matched to a gene: 6. This CDR3 is built from 12 residues. CDR3 nucleotide sequence: TGTGCCACCTGGGACAGGGGTGGTACGCAGTATTTT. Encoded protein: CATWDRGGTQYF.

The sample holds a few counts of this clone. The V gene is TRBV14, the J gene TRBJ2-2, with 7 bases aligning to TRBD2. CDR1 SGHDN and CDR2 FVKESK come from the germline V gene. The trim removed 6 bases at V and 1 base at J, leaving 2 bases unmatched. There are 14 residues in the CDR3. CDR3 in DNA: TGTGCCAGCAGTCCTAGCGGGAACACCGGGGAGCTGTTTTTT. Its translation: CASSPSGNTGELFF.